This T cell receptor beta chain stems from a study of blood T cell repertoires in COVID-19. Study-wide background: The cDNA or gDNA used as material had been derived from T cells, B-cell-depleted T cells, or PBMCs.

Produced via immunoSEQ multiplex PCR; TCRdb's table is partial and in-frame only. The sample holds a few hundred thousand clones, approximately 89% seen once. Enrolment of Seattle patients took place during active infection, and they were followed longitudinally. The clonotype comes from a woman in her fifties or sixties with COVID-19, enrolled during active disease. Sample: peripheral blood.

CDR3 in amino acids: CASSPQGAGYGNTIYF. The CDR3 nucleotides are TGTGCCAGCAGTCCCCAGGGGGCGGGTTACGGAAACACCATATATTTT. V gene TRBV28 combines with J gene TRBJ1-3; 8 nucleotides align to TRBD1. The V segment lost 5 bases and the J segment 4 bases; nucleotides outside the gene matches: 10. This CDR3 spans 16 amino acids. CDR1 MDHEN and CDR2 SYDVKM come from the germline V gene.